The sample holds a few counts of the clone carrying this T cell receptor (beta chain). The authors prepared the TCRbeta library with unique molecular identifiers. TCRdb re-analysed the PCR reads in MiXCR, keeping a single row per CDR3 protein. The table has around 250,000 distinct CDR3 sequences, roughly 9.5% seen once. Looked up from germline, CDR1 is LNHNV and CDR2 is YYDKDF (reference sequence). V was pared by 0 bases and J by 5 bases, with 13 bases between. The CDR3 runs to 15 residues. These data are taken from a study of T-cell reconstitution after alpha-beta-depleted transplantation in children.

This rearrangement joins TRBV15 to TRBJ2-5, with D tentatively TRBD1 or TRBD2 (5 bases each). The receptor's source is a human donor who donated a stem cell graft to a child with SCID. Sequencing was performed on PBMCs from the stem cell graft donor, taken from the stem cell graft. DNA for the CDR3: TGTGCCACCAGCAGAGATCCCGGGACGTCGGAGACCCAGTACTTC. As protein: CATSRDPGTSETQYF. The whole variable domain, remainder taken from reference TRBV15 and TRBJ2-5, is DAMVIQNPRYQVTQFGKPVTLSCSQTLNHNVMYWYQQKSSQAPKLLFHYYDKDFNNEADTPDNFQSRRPNTSFCFLDIRSPGLGDTAMYLCATSRDPGTSETQYFGPGTRLLVL.